In its sample, the clone carrying this T cell receptor (beta chain) was seen many times. CDR3 length: 13 residues. The germline V and J ends were trimmed by 2 bases and 5 bases, with 9 bases remaining between them. The germline CDR1 and CDR2 sequences are LGHNT and FRNRAP. The data are from a study of blood T cells in healthy people across ages. The second PCR ran about 7 to 12 cycles with a sample-barcoded 5' primer and J-beta primers. TCRdb independently ran MiXCR on the 5' RACE reads; one entry per CDR3 protein. The data contain hundreds of thousands of distinct CDR3 sequences, approximately 30% of them seen just once; the ten biggest clones take up more than 15%.

Sequenced material: blood. The chain is built from TRBV12-5 and TRBJ2-5; the D gene is possibly TRBD2 (5 bases). This clonotype originated in a woman aged 80 or over in good health. CDR3 sequence: CASGLSRGETQYF. For the CDR3, the DNA is TGTGCTAGTGGTTTGTCTCGAGGGGAGACCCAGTACTTC.